These 28 T cell receptor beta chains share one sample of origin, sequenced in a study of T-cell memory formation after mild COVID-19 (dated by TCRdb to about 2021). The library was prepared using 5' RACE. The sequencer listed for this sample is Illumina NovaSeq 6000. TCRdb reanalyzed the raw reads on its own, using fastp at Q25 for trimming and MiXCR for clone calling, and kept in-frame beta chains. Rows with one shared CDR3 protein collapse into an entry with the most common genes and DNA. This sample holds approximately 570,000 distinct CDR3 sequences; 15% to 20% were observed only once. The ten largest clones add up to approximately 12% of the sample. The material sequenced was PBMCs or a T cell subset sorted from them (not recorded which). These receptors originate from an adult woman who had mild COVID-19 (a few samples of this study predate the infection). The sample titles of this study are shuffled in the database, so cell type and time point are left out; the donor was told from shared clones.

The chain couples TRBV7-6 to TRBJ2-1; D might be TRBD2 (6 bases). Germline CDR1 reads SGHVS; CDR2 reads FNYEAQ. Trimming left V 6 bases short and J 4 bases short, with 16 bases between. The CDR3 consists of 15 residues. This CDR3 is CASRHRRELYNEQFF. The CDR3 nucleotides read TGTGCCAGCAGACATAGGCGGGAACTGTACAATGAGCAGTTCTTC.

This chain joins TRBV5-1 and TRBJ2-5, with a possible D match to TRBD1 (7 bases). CDR3 length equals 15 residues. Per the germline V gene, CDR1 is SGHRS and CDR2 is YFSETQ. Deletions cut 6 bases from V and 0 bases from J, with 15 bases between. The CDR3 DNA reads TGCGCCAGCAATCGGGACAGCGGGTACCAAGAGACCCAGTACTTC. The encoded protein is CASNRDSGYQETQYF.

The CDR3 region is CATSRGDRATDTQYF. The DNA of the CDR3 is TGTGCCACCAGCAGGGGGGACAGAGCCACAGATACGCAGTATTTT. J is TRBJ2-3 and V is TRBV15; 7 bases fit TRBD1. The CDR3 sequence is 15 residues long. Germline CDR1 and CDR2: LNHNV and YYDKDF (reference sequence). The ends lost 3 bases at V and 2 bases at J; junction bases unmatched: 5. Full variable domain (missing parts from reference TRBV15 and TRBJ2-3): DAMVIQNPRYQVTQFGKPVTLSCSQTLNHNVMYWYQQKSSQAPKLLFHYYDKDFNNEADTPDNFQSRRPNTSFCFLDIRSPGLGDTAMYLCATSRGDRATDTQYFGPGTRLTVL.

The chain is built from TRBV30 and TRBJ2-1, with 9 bases fitting TRBD2. The CDR3 runs to 15 residues. The J segment lost 7 bases and the V segment lost 0 bases, leaving 7 bases of the junction unmatched. Germline values: CDR1 GTSNPN, CDR2 SVGIG (reference sequence). The chain's CDR3 is CAWSVGSGRANEQFF. In DNA, the CDR3 is TGTGCCTGGAGTGTAGGTAGCGGGAGAGCGAATGAGCAGTTCTTC.

In its sample, this clonotype was seen a few times. The gene calls are TRBV7-8 and TRBJ2-5, with a weak D call TRBD1 (6 bases). Germline V gene data show CDR1 as SGHVS and CDR2 as FQNEAQ. This CDR3 region has 14 residues. V lost 4 bases, J lost 4 bases, and 13 bases lay in between. The CDR3 sequence: CASSSGHSRETQYF. In DNA form, the CDR3 reads TGTGCCAGCAGCTCGGGACACTCAAGAGAGACCCAGTACTTC.

The sample holds a few counts of this clonotype. An end of the junction differs from the germline gene, which may be a read error. V and J are TRBV29-1 and TRBJ1-1; 7 bases match TRBD1. The germline gives CDR1 SQVTM, CDR2 ANQGSEA. CDR3 size: 15 residues. The CDR3 loop reads CSVEDPRDSNTEDFF. CDR3 nucleotide sequence: TGCAGCGTTGAAGATCCCCGGGACAGTAACACTGAAGATTTCTTT. Combining the CDR3 with reference TRBV29-1 and TRBJ1-1 gives the whole variable domain SAVISQKPSRDICQRGTSLTIQCQVDSQVTMMFWYRQQPGQSLTLIATANQGSEATYESGFVIDKFPISRPNLTFSTLTVSNMSPEDSSIYLCSVEDPRDSNTEDFFGQGTRLTVV.

The chain carries TRBV12-3 or TRBV12-4 and TRBJ2-5, with a weak D call TRBD2 (6 bases). The CDR3 sequence is 14 residues long. The V gene lost 7 bases and the J gene lost 4 bases, with 16 bases spanning the gap. The CDR3 protein is CASTSRDDGETQYF. CDR3 DNA: TGTGCCAGCACCTCGCGGGACGACGGAGAGACCCAGTACTTC.

J is TRBJ1-3 and V is TRBV20-1; TRBD1 is a possible D gene (5 bases). Germline assignment: CDR1 DFQATT and CDR2 SNEGSKA (reference sequence). V was clipped by 6 bases and J by 0 bases, with 12 bases between them. The CDR3 has 14 residues. This CDR3 is CSAGRGSSGNTIYF. CDR3 nucleotide sequence: TGCAGTGCGGGGAGGGGTAGCTCTGGAAACACCATATATTTT.

The chain employs TRBV7-2 and TRBJ2-3, with D possibly being TRBD2 (5 bases). Trimming took 2 bases from V and 2 from J, leaving 14 bases between them. Germline assignment: CDR1 SGHTA and CDR2 FQGNSA. The CDR3 contains 16 residues. For the CDR3, the DNA is TGTGCCAGCAGCTTAACGAGAGGAGGAAACACAGATACGCAGTATTTT. As protein: CASSLTRGGNTDTQYF.

The genes are TRBV12-3 or TRBV12-4 and TRBJ1-1, with TRBD1 as a possible D gene (5 bases). This CDR3 is built from 13 residues. V was pared by 8 bases and J by 4 bases, with 14 bases between. CDR3 coding DNA: TGTGCCAGCCGACGCGGGGGGGGCACTGAAGCTTTCTTT. Translated, it gives CASRRGGGTEAFF.

The rearrangement uses TRBV12-3 or TRBV12-4 and TRBJ1-6; no definite D call. CDR3 size: 12 residues. The V end lost 6 bases, the J end lost 13 bases, and 13 bases lay between the germline ends. The CDR3 here is CASSRIISPLHF. The CDR3 DNA follows: TGTGCCAGCAGCCGGATAATCTCCCCCCTCCACTTT.

V is TRBV20-1 and J is TRBJ1-1; the match to TRBD1 covers 7 bases. The CDR3 runs to 12 residues. V lost 6 bases and J lost 8; bases outside the gene matches: 9. CDR1 is DFQATT and CDR2 is SNEGSKA in the germline V gene (reference sequence). CDR3 coding DNA: TGCAGTGCCTTAATCGGGACAGTAGAAGCTTTCTTT. Residues: CSALIGTVEAFF.

This clonotype was detected only a few times. This chain joins TRBV7-3 and TRBJ1-3; D is unresolved. Trimming left V 6 bases short and J 0 bases short, with 15 bases between. The CDR3 extends over 16 amino acids. From germline, CDR1 is SGHTA and CDR2 FQGTGA. CDR3 nucleotides: TGTGCCAGCAGTGACGGACCACAGTTCTCTGGAAACACCATATATTTT. It encodes CASSDGPQFSGNTIYF.

The sample holds a few counts of this clonotype. This sequence joins TRBV7-9 and TRBJ1-1; D gene unclear. V lost 7 bases and J 4 bases, leaving 16 bases between the germline ends. The CDR3 has 14 amino acids. CDR1 is SEHNR and CDR2 is FQNEAQ in the germline V gene (reference sequence). CDR3 nucleotide sequence: TGTGCCAGCACTACTCCGTTCGCGACCACTGAAGCTTTCTTT. Protein product: CASTTPFATTEAFF.

The CDR3 sequence: CASSGRDRGHYNEQFF. In DNA form, the CDR3 reads TGTGCCAGCAGCGGGCGGGACAGGGGGCACTACAATGAGCAGTTCTTC. This chain uses TRBV9 with TRBJ2-1, with 12 bases fitting TRBD1. From germline, CDR1 is SGDLS and CDR2 YYNGEE. J was trimmed by 3 bases and V by 3 bases; bases with no gene match: 4. The CDR3 extends over 16 amino acids.

The V gene is TRBV6-1, the J gene TRBJ1-1; 7 nucleotides line up with TRBD1. Germline V lookup: CDR1 MNHNS, CDR2 SASEGT. V was pared by 3 bases and J by 11 bases, with 9 bases of the junction left unmatched. The CDR3 runs to 13 residues. CDR3 residues: CASSEGNRGMAFF. CDR3 nucleotides: TGTGCCAGCAGTGAGGGAAACAGGGGTATGGCTTTCTTT.

This clonotype was counted many times. The chain is built from TRBV5-5 and TRBJ2-1, with unresolved D. Trimming pared 4 bases from V and 8 bases from J, leaving 16 bases between. The CDR3 is made up of 14 amino acids. CDR1 and CDR2 (germline): SGHKS, YYEKEE (reference sequence). The chain's CDR3 is CASSLDIQLYEQFF. In DNA, the CDR3 is TGTGCCAGCAGCCTAGATATACAGCTGTATGAGCAGTTCTTC.

The chain links TRBV20-1 to TRBJ1-2, with D uncertain. V was trimmed by 5 bases and J by 4 bases, leaving 8 bases between them. The CDR3 has 11 residues. In germline, CDR1 is DFQATT, CDR2 SNEGSKA (reference sequence). The CDR3 protein is CSAHGGYGYTF. Written as DNA, the CDR3 is TGCAGTGCTCACGGAGGCTATGGCTACACCTTC.

This clonotype was observed a handful of times. The chain has TRBV29-1 and TRBJ2-5; the match to TRBD2 covers 9 bases. Trimming at V came to 1 base and at J to 4 bases, leaving 7 bases not matched to a gene. Germline V lookup: CDR1 SQVTM, CDR2 ANQGSEA. The CDR3 totals 15 residues. As DNA, the CDR3 is TGCAGCGTTGAAGGGATAGCGGGGGTTCGAGAGACCCAGTACTTC. Amino acids: CSVEGIAGVRETQYF.

The table lists this clonotype with many counts. The rearrangement links TRBV12-3 or TRBV12-4 to TRBJ1-2, with 11 bases that match TRBD1. V trimming: 8 bases; J trimming: 3 bases; junction bases outside the gene matches: 5. This CDR3 spans 14 amino acids. The DNA for the CDR3 is TGTGCCAGCTCACCGGGACAGGGGGACTATGGCTACACCTTC. Translation gives CASSPGQGDYGYTF.

This clonotype was picked up a small number of times. The chain couples TRBV9 to TRBJ2-7; no definite D call. Germline V CDR1 and CDR2: SGDLS, YYNGEE. The CDR3 has 15 residues. Trimming removed 3 bases from V and 3 bases from J, with 16 bases in between. The CDR3, as DNA: TGTGCCAGCAGCGGCGGCCACCGTGGAGACTACGAGCAGTACTTC. It translates to CASSGGHRGDYEQYF. Based on the CDR3 plus reference TRBV9 and TRBJ2-7, the full variable domain is DSGVTQTPKHLITATGQRVTLRCSPRSGDLSVYWYQQSLDQGLQFLIQYYNGEERAKGNILERFSAQQFPDLHSELNLSSLELGDSALYFCASSGGHRGDYEQYFGPGTRLTVT.

This clonotype was counted between two and nine times. In DNA form, the CDR3 reads TGTGCCAGCAGCCAACCGCAGGGGAACACTGAAGCTTTCTTT. It translates to CASSQPQGNTEAFF. This chain connects TRBV3-1 to TRBJ1-1; TRBD1 is a possible D gene (5 bases). Germline V CDR1 and CDR2: LGHDT, YNNKEL (reference sequence). This CDR3 has 14 residues. V dropped 2 bases and J dropped 1 base, with 8 bases sitting between them.

The chain recombines TRBV25-1 with TRBJ2-3, with 7 positions matching TRBD2. This CDR3 has 13 amino acids. CDR1 is MGHDK, CDR2 SYGVNS, per germline. The CDR3 nucleotides are TGTGCAAGTACGGGAGGAAGCACAGATACGCAGTATTTT. It is translated as CASTGGSTDTQYF. The full variable domain, its missing parts supplied by reference TRBV25-1 and TRBJ2-3, is EADIYQTPRYLVIGTGKKITLECSQTMGHDKMYWYQQDPGMELHLIHYSYGVNSTEKGDLSSESTVSRIRTEHFPLTLESARPSHTSQYLCASTGGSTDTQYFGPGTRLTVL.

This clonotype was counted between two and nine times. The gene calls are TRBV5-1 and TRBJ2-1; D is possibly TRBD1 or TRBD2 (5 bases each). V gave up 4 bases and J gave up 2 bases, with 10 bases separating them. The germline V gene encodes CDR1 SGHRS and CDR2 YFSETQ. The CDR3 contains 14 residues. The CDR3 here is CASSGTPPYNEQFF. Here the CDR3 DNA reads TGCGCCAGCAGCGGGACCCCCCCCTACAATGAGCAGTTCTTC.

For this clonotype: The junction differs from germline at one of its ends, possibly a read error. The CDR3 DNA reads as TGTGACAGCAGCGTCGCACAGGGGGCCACCTACAATGAGCAGTTCTTC. This encodes CDSSVAQGATYNEQFF. The chain couples TRBV9 to TRBJ2-1; 9 nucleotides line up with TRBD1. CDR1 and CDR2 (germline): SGDLS, YYNGEE. There are 16 residues in the CDR3.

This clonotype occurred many times. The chain uses TRBV12-3 or TRBV12-4 and TRBJ2-5; possibly TRBD2 for D (6 bases). Between the trimmed V and J ends, which lost 6 bases and 2 bases, there was a span of 10 bases. The CDR3 spans 13 residues. The CDR3 here is CASRGGEQETQYF. Here the CDR3 DNA reads TGTGCCAGCAGGGGCGGGGAACAAGAGACCCAGTACTTC.

This clonotype has only a few counts. The chain has TRBV24-1 and TRBJ2-4, with D perhaps given as TRBD1 or TRBD2 (5 bases each). This CDR3 is built from 15 residues. Germline values: CDR1 KGHDR, CDR2 SFDVKD. With 4 bases removed from V and 0 bases from J, the gap between germline ends came to 9 bases. CDR3 sequence: CATSEGDIAKNIQYF. DNA of the CDR3: TGTGCCACCAGTGAGGGGGATATAGCCAAAAACATTCAGTACTTC.

V gene TRBV24-1 combines with J gene TRBJ1-1; TRBD1 matches 8 bases. Germline CDR1 is KGHDR and CDR2 is SFDVKD. V lost 5 bases and J lost 3; bases outside the gene matches: 13. The CDR3 extends over 17 amino acids. This CDR3 reads CATSGTGKVCKDTEAFF. CDR3 DNA: TGTGCCACCAGTGGGACAGGGAAGGTATGTAAGGACACTGAAGCTTTCTTT.